A selection of T cell receptor beta chains follows, all from one sample in a study of blood T cell repertoires in COVID-19. Sequenced by immunoSEQ multiplex PCR; TCRdb stores in-frame clones only, minus some. The sample yields roughly 240,000 clones, approximately 89% seen once. The material sequenced was peripheral blood. These receptor sequences come from a woman aged 55-70 years who had recovered from COVID-19. Each CDR3 is given with its conserved first and last residue. D genes are given only for firm matches. Not every row has a clone size; where given, it reads once, few, many or a size class.

>-|TRBV6-6|-|TRBJ1-2
CASSYSTTVNYGYTF
TGTGCCAGCAGTTACTCGACAACGGTTAACTATGGCTACACCTTC
>TRBD1|TRBV6-5|-|TRBJ1-5
CASSRSQGANQPQHF
TGTGCCAGCAGTAGGAGTCAGGGGGCAAATCAGCCCCAGCATTTT
>TRBD2|TRBV7-6|-|TRBJ2-1
CASSLLGVAGGVEEQFF
TGTGCCAGCAGTCTCTTAGGGGTAGCGGGGGGAGTGGAGGAGCAGTTCTTC
>TRBD1|TRBV6-4|-|TRBJ1-2
CASSDPGQGGYTF
TGTGCCAGCAGTGACCCAGGACAGGGCGGCTACACCTTC
>TRBD1|TRBV6-6|once|TRBJ2-5
CASSYKTGGKETQYF
TGTGCCAGCAGTTACAAAACAGGGGGAAAAGAGACCCAGTACTTC
>-|TRBV29-1|-|TRBJ1-4
CSVGPGVFATNEKLFF
TGCAGCGTTGGTCCAGGGGTATTCGCAACTAATGAAAAACTGTTTTTT
>-|TRBV25-1|-|TRBJ2-2
CAHRLDGGAGELFF
TGTGCCCACCGCCTAGATGGAGGTGCCGGGGAGCTGTTTTTT
>-|TRBV7-2|-|TRBJ1-2
CASSLLGSRAPSYTF
TGTGCCAGCAGCTTATTAGGGAGCCGCGCGCCCTCCTACACCTTC
>-|TRBV6-5|-|TRBJ1-5
CAITVGGNQPQHF
TGTGCCATCACTGTCGGGGGTAATCAGCCCCAGCATTTT
>TRBD1|TRBV7-9|-|TRBJ2-1
CASSRDRGANEQFF
TGTGCCAGCAGCCGGGACAGGGGAGCCAATGAGCAGTTCTTC
>-|TRBV5-1|-|TRBJ2-7
CASSVTETYEQYF
TGCGCCAGCAGCGTGACAGAGACCTACGAGCAGTACTTC
>-|TRBV12-1|-|TRBJ1-5
CASSFEGDSNQPQHF
TGTGCCAGCAGCTTTGAGGGGGACAGCAATCAGCCCCAGCATTTT
>-|TRBV9|-|TRBJ2-2
CASSVVADFPPGELFF
TGTGCCAGCAGCGTAGTGGCGGACTTCCCCCCCGGGGAGCTGTTTTTT
>-|TRBV10-3|-|TRBJ1-2
CAIGSYGYTF
TGTGCCATCGGCTCCTATGGCTACACCTTC
>TRBD2|TRBV19|-|TRBJ2-5
CASSRTSGGYQETQYF
TGTGCCAGTTCAAGGACTAGCGGGGGGTACCAAGAGACCCAGTACTTC
>TRBD1|TRBV2|-|TRBJ1-5
CANPDREDSNQPQHF
TGTGCCAACCCGGACAGGGAAGATAGCAATCAGCCCCAGCATTTT
>-|TRBV6-5|-|TRBJ1-2
CASSPGETLYGYTF
TGTGCCAGCAGTCCAGGGGAAACCCTCTATGGCTACACCTTC
>-|TRBV28|-|TRBJ1-2
CASSGTLDRSGYGYTF
TGTGCCAGCAGTGGGACCCTTGACAGGTCTGGCTATGGCTACACCTTC
>TRBD1|TRBV7-3|-|TRBJ2-7
CASSLTPGQALRF
TGTGCCAGCAGCTTGACGCCGGGACAGGCTCTTCGCTTC
>-|TRBV25-1|-|TRBJ2-1
CASSRQGTYNEQFF
TGTGCCAGCAGCCGCCAGGGAACCTACAATGAGCAGTTCTTC
>-|TRBV4-1|-|TRBJ2-7
CASSQGLAGRLLAEQYF
TGCGCCAGCAGCCAAGGATTGGCGGGGCGTCTCCTCGCCGAGCAGTACTTC
>-|TRBV20-1|-|TRBJ1-2
CSAGDIYGYTF
TGCAGTGCTGGGGACATCTATGGCTACACCTTC
>TRBD2|TRBV2|-|TRBJ2-3
CASRGGLVITDTQYF
TGTGCCAGCAGGGGGGGACTAGTCATCACAGATACGCAGTATTTT
>-|TRBV6-5|-|TRBJ2-7
CASVKTNPGDSEQYF
TGTGCCAGCGTAAAGACCAACCCTGGGGACTCCGAGCAGTACTTC
>-|TRBV13|once|TRBJ1-2
CASTYNEVFGYGYTF
TGTGCCAGCACCTACAATGAGGTCTTCGGCTATGGCTACACCTTC
>-|TRBV2|-|TRBJ1-5
CASSEEGRNQPQHF
TGTGCCAGCAGTGAGGAGGGCCGGAATCAGCCCCAGCATTTT
>-|TRBV5-1|-|TRBJ2-1
CASSFGAVGEQFF
TGCGCCAGCAGCTTTGGTGCAGTCGGGGAGCAGTTCTTC
>TRBD2|TRBV28|-|TRBJ2-1
CASSRAGGVYNEQFF
TGTGCCAGCAGTCGAGCGGGGGGTGTCTACAATGAGCAGTTCTTC
>TRBD2|TRBV5-4|-|TRBJ2-3
CASSLVPAGGPQDTQYF
TGTGCCAGCAGCTTGGTTCCAGCGGGGGGGCCCCAAGATACGCAGTATTTT
>TRBD1|TRBV3-1/TRBV3-2|-|TRBJ2-1
CASSLRRRQGIDNEQFF
TGTGCCAGCAGCCTAAGGAGACGACAGGGGATAGACAATGAGCAGTTCTTC
>-|TRBV7-9|-|TRBJ1-5
CASSLRSRGDVRQPQHF
TGTGCCAGCAGCCTCCGGTCCCGGGGGGATGTACGTCAGCCCCAGCATTTT
>-|TRBV3-1/TRBV3-2|once|TRBJ1-1
CASSPTGRGDTEAFF
TGTGCCAGCAGCCCTACAGGGAGGGGGGACACTGAAGCTTTCTTT
>-|TRBV29-1|-|TRBJ2-2
CSVVPQTNTGELFF
TGCAGCGTTGTGCCACAGACCAACACCGGGGAGCTGTTTTTT
>-|TRBV5-8|-|TRBJ1-5
CASSLYDPGRQPQHF
TGTGCCAGCAGCTTGTACGATCCTGGGCGTCAGCCCCAGCATTTT
>-|TRBV5-1|-|TRBJ1-6
CASSLSGQPTNSPLHF
TGCGCCAGCAGCTTGAGCGGGCAGCCAACCAATTCACCCCTCCACTTT
>TRBD2|TRBV27|-|TRBJ2-7
CASSPGTSGSYEQYF
TGTGCCAGCAGTCCGGGGACTAGCGGTTCCTACGAGCAGTACTTC
>-|TRBV5-1|-|TRBJ2-7
CASRVRENYEQYF
TGCGCCAGCAGGGTCAGGGAAAACTACGAGCAGTACTTC
>TRBD1|TRBV3-1/TRBV3-2|-|TRBJ1-6
CASSAGGNSPLHF
TGTGCCAGCAGTGCAGGGGGGAATTCACCCCTCCACTTT
>TRBD1|TRBV7-8|-|TRBJ1-1
CASSFTGGDRAFF
TGTGCCAGCAGCTTTACAGGGGGCGATCGAGCTTTCTTT
>-|TRBV15|-|TRBJ2-1
CATSRQALYNEQFF
TGTGCCACCAGCAGACAGGCGCTCTACAATGAGCAGTTCTTC
>TRBD1|TRBV19|-|TRBJ1-1
CASSTRQGYTEAFF
TGTGCCAGTAGTACGAGACAGGGTTACACTGAAGCTTTCTTT
>-|TRBV6-5|-|TRBJ2-7
CASSLGAQQYF
TGTGCCAGCAGTTTAGGGGCCCAGCAGTACTTC
>-|TRBV7-9|-|TRBJ2-1
CASSLVYESNEQFF
TGTGCCAGCAGCTTAGTGTACGAGAGCAATGAGCAGTTCTTC
>TRBD2|TRBV6-6|-|TRBJ2-3
CASSLLGGIVLTDTQYF
TGTGCCAGCAGTCTTCTCGGGGGGATCGTCCTCACAGATACGCAGTATTTT
>TRBD1|TRBV7-2|few|TRBJ1-1
CASSTPDRANFEAFF
TGTGCCAGCAGCACACCGGACAGGGCCAATTTTGAAGCTTTCTTT
>-|TRBV5-1|-|TRBJ2-2
CASSLVQGFGTGELFF
TGCGCCAGCAGCTTAGTTCAGGGGTTCGGCACCGGGGAGCTGTTTTTT
>TRBD2|TRBV7-2|-|TRBJ2-1
CASSLLAGGFNEQFF
TGTGCCAGCAGCTTATTAGCGGGGGGTTTCAATGAGCAGTTCTTC
>TRBD2|TRBV6-6|-|TRBJ2-7
CASSLTSGGVPYEQYF
TGTGCCAGCAGTTTAACTAGCGGGGGTGTCCCCTACGAGCAGTACTTC
>-|TRBV2|once|TRBJ2-7
CASTRQDYEQYF
TGTGCCAGCACCAGACAGGACTACGAGCAGTACTTC
>TRBD1|TRBV7-9|-|TRBJ2-1
CASRTGTGGSYNEQFF
TGTGCCAGCAGAACCGGGACAGGGGGCTCCTACAATGAGCAGTTCTTC
>TRBD1|TRBV6-6|-|TRBJ2-7
CASSQGTGAYEQYF
TGTGCCAGCAGTCAAGGGACAGGGGCCTACGAGCAGTACTTC
>TRBD2|TRBV5-1|-|TRBJ2-1
CASSLVASGANEQFF
TGCGCCAGCAGCTTGGTGGCTAGCGGGGCCAATGAGCAGTTCTTC
>TRBD2|TRBV2|-|TRBJ2-5
CASRSSGWEETQYF
TGTGCCAGCAGATCTAGCGGTTGGGAGGAGACCCAGTACTTC
>-|TRBV6-5|-|TRBJ1-5
CASRGGSAGNQPQHF
TGTGCCAGCAGGGGGGGATCAGCGGGCAATCAGCCCCAGCATTTT